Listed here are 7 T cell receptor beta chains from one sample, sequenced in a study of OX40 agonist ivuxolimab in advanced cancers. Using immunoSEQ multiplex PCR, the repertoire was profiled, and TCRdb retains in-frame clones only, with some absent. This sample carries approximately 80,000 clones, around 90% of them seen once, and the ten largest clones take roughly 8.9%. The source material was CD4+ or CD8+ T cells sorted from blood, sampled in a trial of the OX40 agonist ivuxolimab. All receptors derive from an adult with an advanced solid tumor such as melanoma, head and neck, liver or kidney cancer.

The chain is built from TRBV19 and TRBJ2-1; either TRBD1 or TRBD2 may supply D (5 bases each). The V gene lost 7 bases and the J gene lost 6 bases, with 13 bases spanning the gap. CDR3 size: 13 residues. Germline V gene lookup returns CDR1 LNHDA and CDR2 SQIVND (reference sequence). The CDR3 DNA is TGTGCCAGTAAGGAAGCAGGGACCAATGAGCAGTTCTTC. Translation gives CASKEAGTNEQFF.

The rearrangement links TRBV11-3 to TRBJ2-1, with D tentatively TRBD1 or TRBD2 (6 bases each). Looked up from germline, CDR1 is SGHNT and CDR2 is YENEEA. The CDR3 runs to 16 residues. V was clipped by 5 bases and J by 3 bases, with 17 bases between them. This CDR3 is CASSPKGGGNYNEQFF. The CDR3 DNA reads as TGTGCCAGCAGCCCAAAGGGGGGAGGTAACTACAATGAGCAGTTCTTC. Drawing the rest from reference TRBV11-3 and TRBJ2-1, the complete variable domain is EAGVVQSPRYKIIEKKQPVAFWCNPISGHNTLYWYLQNLGQGPELLIRYENEEAVDDSQLPKDRFSAERLKGVDSTLKIQPAELGDSAVYLCASSPKGGGNYNEQFFGPGTRLTVL.

The DNA for the CDR3 is TGCGCCAGCAGCTTGGGACTAGCGGGAGGCTCCTTTGGCTACGAGCAGTACGTC. This gives the protein CASSLGLAGGSFGYEQYV. V usage is TRBV5-1 and J usage is TRBJ2-7, with 13 bases identical to TRBD2. J was trimmed by 3 bases and V by 0 bases; bases with no gene match: 9. The germline V gene encodes CDR1 SGHRS and CDR2 YFSETQ. This CDR3 is 18 amino acids long.

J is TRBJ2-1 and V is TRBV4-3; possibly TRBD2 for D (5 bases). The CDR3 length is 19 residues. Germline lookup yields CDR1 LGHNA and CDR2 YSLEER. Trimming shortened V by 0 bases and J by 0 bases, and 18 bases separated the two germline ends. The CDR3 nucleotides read TGCGCCAGCAGCCAAGAGCGGTACCGGAGGATGAGCTCCTACAATGAGCAGTTCTTC. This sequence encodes CASSQERYRRMSSYNEQFF.

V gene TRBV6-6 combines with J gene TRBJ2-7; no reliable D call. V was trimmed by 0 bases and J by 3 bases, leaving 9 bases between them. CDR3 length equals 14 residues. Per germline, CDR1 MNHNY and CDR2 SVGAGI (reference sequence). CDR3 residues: CASSYSAPFYEQYF. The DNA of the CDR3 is TGTGCCAGCAGTTACTCTGCGCCATTCTACGAGCAGTACTTC.

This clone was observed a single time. CDR3 nucleotides: TGTGCCAGCAGTTTAGCGAGGTACGAGCAGTACTTC. Translation gives CASSLARYEQYF. V gene TRBV28 combines with J gene TRBJ2-7; D is ambiguous. The V gene's germline CDR1 is MDHEN and CDR2 SYDVKM. The CDR3 contains 12 residues. V was shortened by 2 bases and J by 4 bases, with 6 bases between the two germline ends.

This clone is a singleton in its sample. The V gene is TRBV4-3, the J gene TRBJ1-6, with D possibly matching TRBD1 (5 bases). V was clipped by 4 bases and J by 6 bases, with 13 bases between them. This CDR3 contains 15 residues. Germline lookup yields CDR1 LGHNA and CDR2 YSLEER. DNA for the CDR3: TGCGCCAGCAGCCGGTATCAGGGAAGTAATTCACCCCTCCACTTT. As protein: CASSRYQGSNSPLHF.